Here is one T cell receptor (beta chain) with its context. The data stem from a study of blood T cell repertoires in COVID-19. At the level of the study: Acute-phase and convalescent COVID-19 samples originated in the United States, Italy and Spain. T cells, B-cell-depleted T cells, or PBMCs supplied cDNA or gDNA.

CDR3 length: 14 residues. Germline CDR1 is MNHEY and CDR2 is SVGAGI. V lost 2 bases and J lost 7; bases outside the gene matches: 7. Authors' methods: It was from reference gene primer amplification that nucleated cell counts were estimated. Assay used: immunoSEQ multiplex PCR; TCRdb lists only in-frame clones, some missing. The DNA was the basis for D and trimming; V, J and clone size are from that table. The sample lists about 190,000 clones, about 88% occurring once. The rearrangement links TRBV6-5 to TRBJ1-2, with 7 nucleotides matching TRBD1. The TCR originated in a man aged 25-40 years with acute or convalescent COVID-19. The sample consisted of peripheral blood. The CDR3 DNA is TGTGCCAGCAGTTACCTCGGACAGGAGGGTGGCTACACCTTC. It yields the protein CASSYLGQEGGYTF.